This record looks at one T cell receptor (beta chain) sequence and its context. The repertoire was sequenced with immunoSEQ multiplex PCR; TCRdb's copy has only in-frame clones and lacks some. This table has about 300,000 clones, 70% to 90% appearing once. This specimen comes from a study of blood T cell repertoires in COVID-19. The CDR3 is 18 amino acids. The germline CDR1 and CDR2 sequences are SGHVS and FQNEAQ. After removal of 5 bases from V and 0 bases from J, the junction contained 10 bases not matched to a gene. This receptor was obtained from a young man who had recovered from COVID-19. The chain couples TRBV7-8 to TRBJ1-5; 10 bases are a match to TRBD1. The material sequenced was PBMCs or T cells enriched from blood (not recorded which). In nucleotides, the CDR3 is TGTGCCAGCAGCCGAGCCAGGACAGGGGGGGGTAGCAATCAGCCCCAGCATTTT. Translation: CASSRARTGGGSNQPQHF.